This T cell receptor beta chain was identified in a study of T cell responses to AZD1222 COVID-19 vaccine. Study summary: Doses given second, at about 4 or about 12 weeks, were pooled.

Germline CDR1 and CDR2: SGHDT and YYEEEE. V was cut by 2 bases and J by 1 base, with 9 bases left in between. This CDR3 spans 15 amino acids. Repertoires were generated with immunoSEQ multiplex PCR, while TCRdb's copy carries only in-frame clones and drops some. Of about 120,000 clones in the sample, about nine tenths were seen once. General observations from the study: Among those given AZD1222, only six or seven were seropositive at baseline. Variant regions that are unmutated are reportedly the target of nearly half of spike-specific TCRs. Compared with day 0, the breadth and depth of the Spike-specific TCR repertoire rose significantly after two doses of AZD1222.

A remark on this clone: What it binds is not known.

Sequenced here: peripheral blood, sampled on day 0 of AZD1222 vaccination. This sequence joins TRBV5-6 and TRBJ2-2; D call uncertain. The sequence was collected from an adult in good health. In nucleotides, the CDR3 is TGTGCCAGCAGCTTTCTGGCGGAGAACACCGGGGAGCTGTTTTTT. Translated: CASSFLAENTGELFF.